Only a few counts were recorded for the clone carrying this T cell receptor beta chain. Its antigen is as yet unknown. The isolated RNA, all of it, was reverse transcribed, so expressed TCRB transcripts were what got sequenced. Generated by immunoSEQ multiplex PCR, the TCRdb table keeps only in-frame clones and is missing some. Of some 370,000 clones in the sample, 8% to 10% were seen once. These data come from a study of beta chain features in type 1 diabetes. Points from the study as a whole: There was a moderate but significant shortening of TCRB CDR3s in all four CD4+ subsets of Type 1 diabetes patients.

The V gene's germline CDR1 is SGHNT and CDR2 YYREEE (reference sequence). V was trimmed by 0 bases and J by 2 bases, leaving 12 bases between them. The CDR3 sequence is 16 residues long. This receptor was obtained from a man under 40 with type 1 diabetes. The sequencing input was central memory CD4+ T cells from blood. The V gene is TRBV5-4, the J gene TRBJ2-1, with D possibly TRBD2 on 6 matching bases. The CDR3 loop reads CASSLVVGGAYNEQFF. The DNA of the CDR3 is TGTGCCAGCAGCTTGGTGGTCGGCGGGGCCTACAATGAGCAGTTCTTC.